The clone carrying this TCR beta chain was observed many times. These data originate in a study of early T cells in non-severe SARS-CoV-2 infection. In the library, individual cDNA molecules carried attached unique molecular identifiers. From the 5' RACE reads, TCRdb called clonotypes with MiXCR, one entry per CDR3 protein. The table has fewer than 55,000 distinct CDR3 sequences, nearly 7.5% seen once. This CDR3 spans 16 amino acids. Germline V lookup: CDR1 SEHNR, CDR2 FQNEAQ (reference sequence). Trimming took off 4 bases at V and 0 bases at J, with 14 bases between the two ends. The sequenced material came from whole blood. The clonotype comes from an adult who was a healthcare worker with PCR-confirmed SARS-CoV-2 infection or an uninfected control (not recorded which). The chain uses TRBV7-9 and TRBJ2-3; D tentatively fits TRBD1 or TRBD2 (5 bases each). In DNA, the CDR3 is TGTGCCAGCAGCTGGGACCCAAGGTCAAGCACAGATACGCAGTATTTT. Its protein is CASSWDPRSSTDTQYF.